The 22 T cell receptor beta chains below all came from one sample that was sequenced in a study of blood T cell repertoires in COVID-19. The assay was immunoSEQ multiplex PCR, and TCRdb's table has in-frame clones only and misses some. The sample carries around 100,000 clones, around four fifths recorded once. Sample: peripheral blood. These receptors originate from a man in his 70s with active or convalescent COVID-19.

V usage is TRBV15 and J usage is TRBJ1-2; maybe TRBD1 (5 bases). The CDR3 is made up of 14 amino acids. V lost 0 bases to trimming and J lost 4 bases, with 9 bases between them. Germline lookup yields CDR1 LNHNV and CDR2 YYDKDF (reference sequence). The CDR3 sequence: CATSRDRGLYGYTF. CDR3 nucleotides: TGTGCCACCAGCAGAGATAGGGGCCTCTATGGCTACACCTTC.

This clone was seen a handful of times. The chain links TRBV5-1 to TRBJ2-7, with a weak D call TRBD2 (6 bases). The germline V gene encodes CDR1 SGHRS and CDR2 YFSETQ. This CDR3 contains 15 residues. Trimming removed 0 bases at V and 6 bases at J, with 16 bases between. The CDR3 DNA follows: TGCGCCAGCAGCTTGGAAGGCGGGGCGTCGGGCGAGCAGTACTTC. Protein product: CASSLEGGASGEQYF.

The chain is built from TRBV2 and TRBJ2-7; TRBD2 matches at 10 bases. Germline V lookup: CDR1 SNHLY, CDR2 FYNNEI. Trimming at V came to 4 bases and at J to 4 bases, leaving 10 bases not matched to a gene. This CDR3 is 16 amino acids long. The CDR3 DNA follows: TGTGCCAGCAGTGTAGGGACTAGCGCCGTCACTTACGAGCAGTACTTC. Protein: CASSVGTSAVTYEQYF.

This clone was seen a few times. The genes are TRBV10-3 and TRBJ1-4; D not certain. V gave up 10 bases and J gave up 0 bases, with 6 bases separating them. CDR3 length equals 12 residues. Germline V gives CDR1 ENHRY, CDR2 SYGVKD. CDR3 DNA: TGTGCCACCGGTCCAACTAATGAAAAACTGTTTTTT. Translated: CATGPTNEKLFF.

DNA for the CDR3: TGTGCCAGTAGCACGGCTAGCGGGAGACTCCACGAGCAGTATTTT. Translated: CASSTASGRLHEQYF. The chain joins TRBV19 to TRBJ2-3; TRBD2 aligns across 10 bases. Germline-derived CDR1 and CDR2 are LNHDA and SQIVND (reference sequence). V shed 6 bases, J shed 11 bases, and the junction held 14 bases outside the gene matches. The CDR3 contains 15 residues.

Concerning this clone itself: This specimen includes other DNA sequences encoding the same CDR3. The chain joins TRBV7-2 to TRBJ2-7, with 11 bases identical to TRBD1. The CDR3 is 14 residues long. Germline lookup yields CDR1 SGHTA and CDR2 FQGNSA. Losses at the gene ends were 3 bases for V and 3 bases for J; bases not matched to a gene: 1. As DNA, the CDR3 is TGTGCCAGCAGCTTGGACAGGGGGCTCTACGAGCAGTACTTC. This sequence encodes CASSLDRGLYEQYF.

This sequence joins TRBV9 and TRBJ2-3, with D tentatively TRBD2 (6 bases). The germline CDR1 and CDR2 sequences are SGDLS and YYNGEE. V shed 7 bases and J shed 2 bases, with 14 bases lying between them. This CDR3 has 14 residues. CDR3 DNA: TGTGCCAGCTCAACGGGGGTTTTCACAGATACGCAGTATTTT. Amino acids: CASSTGVFTDTQYF.

Comment on this clone: Distinct nucleotide sequences in the sample also encode this CDR3. CDR3 amino acids: CASSAAGTVVDYGYTF. CDR3 nucleotides: TGTGCCAGCAGCGCAGCCGGGACAGTAGTTGACTATGGCTACACCTTC. This chain links TRBV7-9 with TRBJ1-2; 7 nucleotides match TRBD1. The J segment lost 3 bases and the V segment lost 5 bases, leaving 12 bases of the junction unmatched. The CDR3 is 16 amino acids. CDR1 is SEHNR, CDR2 FQNEAQ, per germline (reference sequence). Using reference TRBV7-9 and TRBJ1-2 for the parts outside the CDR3, the full variable domain is DTGVSQNPRHKITKRGQNVTFRCDPISEHNRLYWYRQTLGQGPEFLTYFQNEAQLEKSRLLSDRFSAERPKGSFSTLEIQRTEQGDSAMYLCASSAAGTVVDYGYTFGSGTRLTVV.

This chain connects TRBV10-3 to TRBJ1-1; D gene unclear. Deletions cut 0 bases from V and 1 base from J, with 12 bases between. The CDR3 extends over 16 amino acids. CDR1 and CDR2 from the germline V gene are ENHRY and SYGVKD. CDR3 nucleotide sequence: TGTGCCATCAGTGAGTCGATTAGTGTGAGGAACACTGAAGCTTTCTTT. Translating gives CAISESISVRNTEAFF.

This chain connects TRBV9 to TRBJ1-2; the match to TRBD1 covers 8 bases. This CDR3 contains 16 residues. CDR1 and CDR2 from the germline V gene are SGDLS and YYNGEE. The V gene end was trimmed by 3 bases and the J gene end by 4 bases; junction bases not matched to a gene: 11. As DNA, the CDR3 is TGTGCCAGCAGCGAAGGTCCGGAACAGGGGGTCTATGGCTACACCTTC. Its translation is CASSEGPEQGVYGYTF. The complete variable domain, with remaining parts taken from reference TRBV9 and TRBJ1-2, reads DSGVTQTPKHLITATGQRVTLRCSPRSGDLSVYWYQQSLDQGLQFLIQYYNGEERAKGNILERFSAQQFPDLHSELNLSSLELGDSALYFCASSEGPEQGVYGYTFGSGTRLTVV.

This chain joins TRBV27 and TRBJ1-1; perhaps TRBD1 as D (6 bases). Between the trimmed V and J ends, which lost 2 bases and 1 base, there was a span of 11 bases. Per germline, CDR1 MNHEY and CDR2 SMNVEV (reference sequence). This CDR3 is 15 amino acids long. CDR3 sequence reads: CASSLGYRENTEAFF. As DNA, the CDR3 is TGTGCCAGCAGTTTAGGATACAGGGAGAACACTGAAGCTTTCTTT.

This sequence joins TRBV24-1 and TRBJ1-5, with 12 positions matching TRBD1. Germline V gene data show CDR1 as KGHDR and CDR2 as SFDVKD. After removal of 6 bases from V and 6 bases from J, the junction contained 5 bases not matched to a gene. The CDR3 is 15 residues long. CDR3 sequence reads: CATSKSGQGAQPQHF. CDR3 DNA sequence: TGTGCCACCAGTAAGTCGGGACAGGGGGCTCAGCCCCAGCATTTT.

The gene calls are TRBV5-6 and TRBJ1-2; 9 bases map to TRBD1. V shed 7 bases, J shed 1 base, and the junction held 5 bases outside the gene matches. There are 14 residues in the CDR3. CDR1 and CDR2 from the germline V gene are SGHDT and YYEEEE. CDR3 in DNA: TGTGCCAGCTCCTGGACAGGGGTTAACTATGGCTACACCTTC. Translation gives CASSWTGVNYGYTF.

CDR3 DNA sequence: TGTGCCAGCAGCCAAGTTGGGGCAGCCCTTCCCTACACCTTC. Encoded protein: CASSQVGAALPYTF. The chain has TRBV3-1 (or the pseudogene TRBV3-2) and TRBJ1-2; D might be TRBD1 (5 bases). The V end lost 1 base, the J end lost 10 bases, and 16 bases lay between the germline ends. The germline V gene has CDR1 LGHDT and CDR2 YNNKEL (reference sequence). CDR3 length: 14 residues.

V is TRBV28 and J is TRBJ2-7; D is unresolved. CDR1 is MDHEN, CDR2 SYDVKM, per germline. The CDR3 length is 14 residues. Trimming left V 7 bases short and J 7 bases short, with 20 bases between. CDR3 loop: CASTTSFWAGEQYF. CDR3 nucleotides: TGTGCCAGCACCACCTCCTTCTGGGCTGGGGAGCAGTACTTC.

V is TRBV4-3 and J is TRBJ2-7; D might be TRBD2 (5 bases). The V and J ends lost 0 bases and 5 bases respectively, with 8 bases between them. In germline, CDR1 is LGHNA, CDR2 YSLEER. This CDR3 has 13 residues. The CDR3, as DNA: TGCGCCAGCAGCCAAGATCCGCGGGACGAGCAGTACTTC. This encodes CASSQDPRDEQYF.

This clone has more than one count but fewer than ten. This chain's CDR3 is CASSQSELGGEKLFF. The CDR3 DNA reads as TGCGCCAGCAGTCAATCGGAACTCGGGGGTGAAAAACTGTTTTTT. V usage is TRBV23-1 and J usage is TRBJ1-4; TRBD1 is a possible D gene (5 bases). TRBV23-1 is treated as an ORF (open reading frame) with a function not yet certain. The CDR3 contains 15 residues. The V and J ends lost 0 bases and 7 bases respectively, with 12 bases between them.

The chain couples TRBV27 to TRBJ1-4, with a possible D match to TRBD1 (5 bases). In germline, CDR1 is MNHEY, CDR2 SMNVEV (reference sequence). This CDR3 comprises 20 residues. The V end was cut by 2 bases, the J end by 0 bases, with 22 bases between. The CDR3: CASSLKGPGHGKTTNEKLFF. CDR3 sequence (DNA): TGTGCCAGCAGTTTAAAAGGGCCAGGGCATGGGAAAACAACTAATGAAAAACTGTTTTTT.

This rearrangement joins TRBV15 to TRBJ2-5, with 11 bases aligning to TRBD1. Unmatched junction bases numbered 6, after V lost 1 base and J lost 5 bases. Looked up from germline, CDR1 is LNHNV and CDR2 is YYDKDF (reference sequence). The CDR3 covers 16 residues. The CDR3 loop is CATSRGTGGSGETQYF. The CDR3 region has the DNA TGTGCCACCAGCAGAGGGACAGGGGGCAGCGGGGAGACCCAGTACTTC.

A single count supports this clone. The chain uses TRBV30 and TRBJ1-5; TRBD1 agrees at 8 bases. The CDR3 loop spans 16 amino acids. CDR1 and CDR2 (germline): GTSNPN, SVGIG (reference sequence). V was pared by 2 bases and J by 6 bases, with 12 bases of the junction left unmatched. The CDR3 is CAWSTLGQGTGQPQHF. The DNA for the CDR3 is TGTGCCTGGAGTACCCTCGGACAGGGCACGGGTCAGCCCCAGCATTTT.

The chain links TRBV10-3 to TRBJ2-7, with D possibly TRBD1 on 6 matching bases. The CDR3 is made up of 12 amino acids. Trimming stripped 10 bases from V and 1 base from J, with 11 bases between. Germline CDR1 reads ENHRY; CDR2 reads SYGVKD. The CDR3 region has the DNA TGTGCCAGTAGGGGACAATCCTACGAGCAGTACTTC. This gives the protein CASRGQSYEQYF.

This chain uses TRBV30 with TRBJ2-4; D is uncertain. The CDR3 consists of 12 residues. With 2 bases removed from V and 9 bases from J, the gap between germline ends came to 11 bases. CDR1 is GTSNPN, CDR2 SVGIG, per germline (reference sequence). The CDR3 DNA follows: TGTGCCTGGAGTCTATCCCCAGGCATTCAGTACTTC. It codes for CAWSLSPGIQYF. Complete variable domain (other parts from reference TRBV30 and TRBJ2-4): SQTIHQWPATLVQPVGSPLSLECTVEGTSNPNLYWYRQAAGRGLQLLFYSVGIGQISSEVPQNLSASRPQDRQFILSSKKLLLSDSGFYLCAWSLSPGIQYFGAGTRLSVL.